Each of the 27 T cell receptor beta chains below was sequenced from the same sample in a study of cytomegalovirus exposure and HLA in healthy donors. The PCR used 60 Vbeta and 13 Jbeta primers. Clones were read by immunoSEQ multiplex PCR, and TCRdb kept only the in-frame ones, dropping some. The sample totals roughly 73,000 clones; its top ten clones hold about an eighth. The specimen was PBMCs. Source of these receptors: a man aged 50 to 60 in good health and CMV-seropositive.

V usage is TRBV15 and J usage is TRBJ2-1; 9 bases align to TRBD2. The CDR3 runs to 14 residues. The germline CDR1 and CDR2 sequences are LNHNV and YYDKDF (reference sequence). V was pared by 3 bases and J by 12 bases, with 9 bases of the junction left unmatched. CDR3 in amino acids: CATSRTSGVHWQFF. CDR3 nucleotide sequence: TGTGCCACCAGCAGGACTAGCGGCGTACATTGGCAGTTCTTC.

V gene TRBV5-4 combines with J gene TRBJ1-5; D is perhaps TRBD1 (5 bases). V was trimmed by 0 bases and J by 1 base, leaving 8 bases between them. The CDR3 totals 15 residues. From germline, CDR1 is SGHNT and CDR2 YYREEE (reference sequence). Here the CDR3 DNA reads TGTGCCAGCAGCTTGGGGGGGGACAGCAATCAGCCCCAGCATTTT. It encodes CASSLGGDSNQPQHF.

The V call is TRBV5-1, the J call TRBJ2-5; D possibly corresponds to TRBD2 (7 bases). Trimming took 0 bases from V and 1 from J, leaving 10 bases between them. The germline CDR1 and CDR2 sequences are SGHRS and YFSETQ. The CDR3 extends over 15 amino acids. The CDR3 bases are TGCGCCAGCAGCTTGGATCGGGGGGCCCAAGAGACCCAGTACTTC. Encoded protein: CASSLDRGAQETQYF.

The CDR3 nucleotides are TGTGCCAGCAGCCTAGCGGTTAGCTCCTACAATGAGCAGTTCTTC. This gives the protein CASSLAVSSYNEQFF. The chain combines TRBV5-6 with TRBJ2-1; TRBD2 aligns across 7 bases. The V gene end was trimmed by 4 bases and the J gene end by 0 bases; junction bases not matched to a gene: 4. The CDR3 extends over 15 amino acids. Germline V gene sequence: CDR1 SGHDT, CDR2 YYEEEE.

The chain carries TRBV5-6 and TRBJ1-6; the D is unclear. The CDR3 runs to 16 residues. V gave up 0 bases and J gave up 1 base, with 8 bases separating them. Per the germline V gene, CDR1 is SGHDT and CDR2 is YYEEEE. CDR3 DNA: TGTGCCAGCAGCTTGGCCGGGGTGTCCTATAATTCACCCCTCCACTTT. Its protein product is CASSLAGVSYNSPLHF.

The chain uses TRBV18 and TRBJ2-7; 12 bases match TRBD1. This CDR3 is 13 amino acids long. The germline CDR1 and CDR2 sequences are KGHSH and LQKENI. Germline trimming cut 6 bases from V and 8 bases from J; bases unmatched to any gene: 5. CDR3 nucleotides: TGTGCCAGCTCGGGACAGGGGGCCACTAAGCAGTACGTC. Translated: CASSGQGATKQYV.

This chain connects TRBV29-1 to TRBJ1-2; D is perhaps TRBD1 (5 bases). The V gene's germline CDR1 is SQVTM and CDR2 ANQGSEA. The CDR3 extends over 15 amino acids. Trimming left V 1 base short and J 3 bases short, with 15 bases between. The DNA for the CDR3 is TGCAGCGTTGAAGGAGGTCAGGGCGAAGACTATGGCTACACCTTC. Translating it yields CSVEGGQGEDYGYTF.

The rearrangement links TRBV7-9 to TRBJ1-2, with 9 bases identical to TRBD1. The CDR3 is made up of 16 amino acids. Germline CDR1 and CDR2: SEHNR and FQNEAQ (reference sequence). V was clipped by 1 base and J by 5 bases; unmatched bases: 8. CDR3 DNA: TGTGCCAGCAGCTTAGTCGTGACAGGGGGTCGGTATGGCTACACCTTC. Protein: CASSLVVTGGRYGYTF.

The V gene is TRBV5-1, the J gene TRBJ1-2, with D perhaps matching TRBD1 (6 bases). The ends were cut back, 0 bases at V and 6 bases at J, with 24 bases in the middle. From germline, CDR1 is SGHRS and CDR2 YFSETQ. This CDR3 region has 18 residues. The CDR3 protein is CASSLGYAAQGYGNGYTF. The CDR3, as DNA: TGCGCCAGCAGCTTGGGGTACGCCGCGCAGGGGTACGGTAATGGCTACACCTTC.

This chain links TRBV19 with TRBJ1-1; D uncertain. Trimming cost V 5 bases and J 2 bases, with 21 bases left between them. Germline CDR1 is LNHDA and CDR2 is SQIVND (reference sequence). There are 17 residues in the CDR3. CDR3 DNA sequence: TGTGCCAGTAGTCGACACCGTGCCAGTATGAGTAACACTGAAGCTTTCTTT. Translating gives CASSRHRASMSNTEAFF.

The rearrangement links TRBV6-6 to TRBJ1-5; 8 bases align to TRBD1. V gave up 2 bases and J gave up 5 bases; unmatched junction bases: 8. CDR1 is MNHNY, CDR2 SVGAGI, per germline (reference sequence). This CDR3 is built from 16 residues. The CDR3 region is CASSYGQGASYQPQHF. Written as DNA, the CDR3 is TGTGCCAGCAGTTACGGGCAGGGGGCGTCTTATCAGCCCCAGCATTTT.

The J gene is TRBJ2-3, the V gene TRBV29-1; the D gene is possibly TRBD1 (5 bases). Germline V gene lookup returns CDR1 SQVTM and CDR2 ANQGSEA. Trimming took off 5 bases at V and 4 bases at J, with 13 bases between the two ends. The CDR3 length is 13 residues. CDR3 coding DNA: TGCAGCGTTATCGAGTGGGGCCCAGATACGCAGTATTTT. This codes for CSVIEWGPDTQYF.

The chain links TRBV14 to TRBJ2-7; 10 positions agree with TRBD2. In germline, CDR1 is SGHDN, CDR2 FVKESK. With 1 base clipped from V and 2 bases from J, the junction kept 23 bases outside the gene matches. The CDR3 length is 22 residues. DNA for the CDR3: TGTGCCAGCAGCCAAGGGGCCGTTTGGGGACAGAAGACTAGCGGGCATGCCTACGAGCAGTACTTC. This gives the protein CASSQGAVWGQKTSGHAYEQYF.

V is TRBV21-1 and J is TRBJ1-1. TRBV21-1 represents a pseudogene. The CDR3 runs to 13 residues. The CDR3 loop reads CASTQDSGTEAFF. DNA of the CDR3: TGTGCCAGCACCCAGGACTCGGGCACTGAAGCTTTCTTT.

CDR3 loop: CSRRTGYEQFF. Here the CDR3 DNA reads TGCAGTCGACGGACAGGGTATGAGCAGTTCTTC. This sequence joins TRBV20-1 and TRBJ2-1, with 8 bases fitting TRBD1. Germline V gene sequence: CDR1 DFQATT, CDR2 SNEGSKA (reference sequence). V gave up 8 bases and J gave up 8 bases; unmatched junction bases: 5. This CDR3 region has 11 residues.

The J gene is TRBJ2-7, the V gene TRBV27, with 10 bases lining up with TRBD1. The CDR3 totals 14 residues. The germline V gene has CDR1 MNHEY and CDR2 SMNVEV (reference sequence). With V trimmed by 5 bases and J by 5 bases, 6 bases remained unmatched. The CDR3 reads CASSPGTGANEQYF. The CDR3 DNA reads TGTGCCAGCAGTCCCGGGACAGGGGCGAACGAGCAGTACTTC.

The chain carries TRBV11-2 and TRBJ1-1; D call uncertain. Between the trimmed V and J ends, which lost 5 bases and 1 base, there was a span of 14 bases. CDR3 length: 15 residues. The germline gives CDR1 SGHAT, CDR2 FQNNGV. DNA of the CDR3: TGTGCCAGCAGCCGAGGAGGTTGGGGGAACACTGAAGCTTTCTTT. Residues: CASSRGGWGNTEAFF.

The J gene is TRBJ2-3, the V gene TRBV28; 9 bases agree with TRBD1. CDR3 length equals 16 residues. V dropped 5 bases and J dropped 3; count of bases not matched to a gene: 9. Looked up from germline, CDR1 is MDHEN and CDR2 is SYDVKM. DNA of the CDR3: TGTGCCAGCAGTCCCCTCGGGACAGGGAGGACAGATACGCAGTATTTT. As protein: CASSPLGTGRTDTQYF.

The chain recombines TRBV28 with TRBJ2-3; 8 bases agree with TRBD2. The CDR3 runs to 14 residues. Germline V gene data show CDR1 as MDHEN and CDR2 as SYDVKM. Germline trimming cut 5 bases from V and 7 bases from J; bases unmatched to any gene: 8. CDR3 in DNA: TGTGCCAGCAGTCCCGGCGGGGGGCTGAATACGCAGTATTTT. It codes for CASSPGGGLNTQYF. The variable domain in full, with the rest retrieved from reference TRBV28 and TRBJ2-3, is DVKVTQSSRYLVKRTGEKVFLECVQDMDHENMFWYRQDPGLGLRLIYFSYDVKMKEKGDIPEGYSVSREKKERFSLILESASTNQTSMYLCASSPGGGLNTQYFGPGTRLTVL.

The chain employs TRBV18 and TRBJ1-2, with 11 bases that match TRBD1. This CDR3 has 14 residues. Germline V CDR1 and CDR2: KGHSH, LQKENI. With 2 bases clipped from V and 8 bases from J, the junction kept 4 bases outside the gene matches. CDR3 coding DNA: TGTGCCAGCTCACCAGGACAGGGGGCGTGGGGCTACACCTTC. Protein sequence: CASSPGQGAWGYTF.

Comment on this clone: The junction does not match germline at one end; this may be a read error. V is TRBV29-1 and J is TRBJ1-1; 8 bases align to TRBD1. This CDR3 contains 14 residues. CDR1 is SQVTM and CDR2 is ANQGSEA in the germline V gene. The chain's CDR3 is CSAVGPIGQGAALF. The CDR3 coding sequence is TGCAGCGCCGTGGGACCGATTGGCCAGGGGGCGGCCCTTTTT.

The CDR3 DNA reads as TGTGCCAGCAAGGATAGCGGGAGGGCCTACAATGAGCAGTTCTTC. Its protein is CASKDSGRAYNEQFF. The chain uses TRBV2 and TRBJ2-1; 11 nucleotides match TRBD2. The CDR3 totals 15 residues. V trimming: 7 bases; J trimming: 2 bases; junction bases outside the gene matches: 4. Germline V gene data show CDR1 as SNHLY and CDR2 as FYNNEI.

The gene calls are TRBV11-2 and TRBJ2-1; D is undetermined. This CDR3 is built from 15 residues. V lost 5 bases and J 6 bases, leaving 17 bases between the germline ends. The V gene's germline CDR1 is SGHAT and CDR2 FQNNGV. CDR3 amino acids: CASSPRRPTLNEQFF. In DNA, the CDR3 is TGTGCCAGCAGCCCGCGGCGCCCCACCCTCAATGAGCAGTTCTTC.

CDR3 region: CASSVGESRGGGAQETQYF. The CDR3, as DNA: TGTGCCAGCAGCGTAGGGGAATCGAGGGGCGGGGGGGCCCAGGAGACCCAGTACTTC. V usage is TRBV9 and J usage is TRBJ2-5; 9 bases are shared with TRBD2. The CDR3 loop spans 19 amino acids. Germline CDR1 is SGDLS and CDR2 is YYNGEE. J gave up 5 bases and V 0 bases, and 17 bases lay outside the gene matches.

The CDR3 is CAGEAPTETQYF. CDR3 in DNA: TGTGCCGGGGAGGCCCCTACGGAGACCCAGTACTTC. The chain recombines TRBV7-9 with TRBJ2-5; maybe TRBD2 (6 bases). CDR3 length: 12 amino acids. Trimming removed 11 bases at V and 5 bases at J, with 15 bases between. Germline CDR1 reads SEHNR; CDR2 reads FQNEAQ (reference sequence).

The chain has TRBV5-1 and TRBJ2-2, with D perhaps matching TRBD1 (6 bases). CDR3 length: 15 residues. CDR1 is SGHRS, CDR2 YFSETQ, per germline. The germline V and J ends were trimmed by 2 bases and 2 bases, with 10 bases remaining between them. CDR3 nucleotide sequence: TGCGCCAGCAGCTTTCAGGGGCCCAACACCGGGGAGCTGTTTTTT. Protein product: CASSFQGPNTGELFF.

The chain joins TRBV4-2 to TRBJ2-5; 10 nucleotides agree with TRBD2. This CDR3 spans 16 amino acids. V shed 1 base and J 5 bases; nucleotides not matched to a gene: 7. Per germline, CDR1 LGHNA and CDR2 YNFKEQ. DNA for the CDR3: TGTGCCAGCAGCCAAGTGAGCGGGGGGGCCGGTGAGACCCAGTACTTC. This encodes CASSQVSGGAGETQYF.